Listed below are T cell receptor beta chains from one sample, sequenced in a study of long-term antiretroviral therapy in people with HIV. Measured with immunoSEQ multiplex PCR; TCRdb has only the in-frame clones, and not every one. The sample lists around 21,000 clones, roughly 82% occurring once. The sample in question was unsorted PBMCs, obtained approximately 5.7 years after starting antiretroviral therapy. The receptors shown here come from a young man with HIV. Each CDR3 is given with its conserved first and last residue. The D gene is left open where the match is weak. Clone size, where shown, is once, few, many, or a class for clones that have expanded.

D | J | V | size | DNA | CDR3
NA | TRBJ1-2 | TRBV5-4 | NA | TGTGCCAGCAGCTTGGGGGCCGGGGGGCGCGACTATGGCTACACCTTC | CASSLGAGGRDYGYTF
NA | TRBJ2-1 | TRBV7-9 | NA | TGTGCCAGCACGGGACAAGCCTCCTACAATGAGCAGTTCTTC | CASTGQASYNEQFF
TRBD1 | TRBJ2-7 | TRBV5-1 | once | TGCGCCAGCAGCCTAAGGACAGGGGGCGGATCCTACGAGCAGTACTTC | CASSLRTGGGSYEQYF
NA | TRBJ1-5 | TRBV28 | NA | TGTGCCAGCAGGCCCCAGAGTAGCAATCAGCCCCAGCATTTT | CASRPQSSNQPQHF
NA | TRBJ1-4 | TRBV28 | NA | TGTGCCATAAAGGGGCTACAACAGGGCCTGGCTGAAAAACTGTTTTTT | CAIKGLQQGLAEKLFF
TRBD2 | TRBJ2-7 | TRBV6-6 | NA | TGTGCCAGCGGCCTAGCGGAGTCCTACGAGCAGTACTTC | CASGLAESYEQYF
NA | TRBJ1-3 | TRBV14 | NA | TGTGCCAGCAGCTCTGCGGGGGCAGGAAACACCATATATTTT | CASSSAGAGNTIYF
TRBD1 | TRBJ2-7 | TRBV4-3 | NA | TGCGCCAGCAGCCAGAGGACAGGGCTATCCTACGAGCAGTACTTC | CASSQRTGLSYEQYF
NA | TRBJ2-5 | TRBV7-6 | NA | TGTGCCAGCAGCTTTTTATTCCGGGACGAAGGGCCCCAAGAGACCCAGTACTTC | CASSFLFRDEGPQETQYF
NA | TRBJ2-3 | TRBV4-3 | NA | TGCGCCAGCAGCCGGGCGCAGGGGGGGACAGATACGCAGTATTTT | CASSRAQGGTDTQYF
NA | TRBJ1-2 | TRBV15 | NA | TGTGCCACCAGCACCCAGGGAAACTATGGCTACACCTTC | CATSTQGNYGYTF
NA | TRBJ1-2 | TRBV5-6 | NA | TGTGCCAGCAGCTTGGTAGGAGGTGGAGGCTATGGCTACACCTTC | CASSLVGGGGYGYTF
NA | TRBJ1-1 | TRBV19 | NA | TGTGCCAGTAGTTATCGTGGGACATACAAGAGGACTGAAGCTTTCTTT | CASSYRGTYKRTEAFF
NA | TRBJ2-2 | TRBV28 | NA | TGTGCCAGCAGTCCCCGGAACACCGGGGAGCTGTTTTTT | CASSPRNTGELFF
TRBD1 | TRBJ1-5 | TRBV4-2 | few | TGTGCCAGCAGCCAAACAGGGGCGAACAATCAGCCCCAGCATTTT | CASSQTGANNQPQHF
NA | TRBJ1-2 | TRBV10-3 | NA | TGTGCCATCAGTGATCGGGTCATCGGCTACACCTTC | CAISDRVIGYTF
NA | TRBJ1-3 | TRBV5-5 | NA | TGTGCCAGCAGCTATAGAGGGGCTGGAAACACCATATATTTT | CASSYRGAGNTIYF
NA | TRBJ2-1 | TRBV7-9 | NA | TGTGCCAGCAGCTTAGAAACAGGCCTGGGTGGATACAATGAGCAGTTCTTC | CASSLETGLGGYNEQFF
TRBD1 | TRBJ2-2 | TRBV6-1 | NA | TGTGCCAGCAGTTGGGGACAGAGGAACACCGGGGAGCTGTTTTTT | CASSWGQRNTGELFF
NA | TRBJ1-5 | TRBV6-1 | NA | TGTGCCAGCAGTGAAGCCAGGGAATGGAATCAGCCCCAGCATTTT | CASSEAREWNQPQHF
NA | TRBJ1-2 | TRBV4-3 | NA | TGCGCCAGCAGCCAAGATACCGCCTATGGCTACACCTTC | CASSQDTAYGYTF
NA | TRBJ2-2 | TRBV6-1 | NA | TGTGCCAGCACTGCGGAGGATTACAACACCGGGGAGCTGTTTTTT | CASTAEDYNTGELFF
TRBD1 | TRBJ1-1 | TRBV5-6 | NA | TGTGCCAGCAGCTCCGACAGGGGTGGGCCCGGCACTGAAGCTTTCTTT | CASSSDRGGPGTEAFF
NA | TRBJ2-2 | TRBV5-6 | NA | TGTGCCAGCAGCGGGGTCAGCACCGGGGAGCTGTTTTTT | CASSGVSTGELFF
TRBD1 | TRBJ1-5 | TRBV19 | NA | TGTGCCAGTAGTATGACAGGGAAGGTCAATCAGCCCCAGCATTTT | CASSMTGKVNQPQHF
TRBD1 | TRBJ1-5 | TRBV16 | NA | TGTGCCAGCAGCCGCGAGGCGAGGGGGCGCCGACAGCCCCAGCATTTT | CASSREARGRRQPQHF
NA | TRBJ1-2 | TRBV7-8 | NA | TGTGCCAGCAGCCTATCGACAGTTTTTTATGGCTACACCTTC | CASSLSTVFYGYTF
NA | TRBJ1-5 | TRBV19 | NA | TGTGCCAGTAGTATCGTGGGGTTAGGTCAGCCCCAGCATTTT | CASSIVGLGQPQHF
NA | TRBJ1-1 | TRBV5-6 | NA | TGTGCCAGCTCCAACGGGGACACTGAAGCTTTCTTT | CASSNGDTEAFF
TRBD1 | TRBJ1-6 | TRBV28 | once | TGTGCCAGCAGTTTAGCCGGGACAGAAACTTCACCCCTCCACTTT | CASSLAGTETSPLHF
NA | TRBJ2-7 | TRBV4-3 | NA | TGCGCCAGCAGCCCAAATGGTGGCTACGAGCAGTACTTC | CASSPNGGYEQYF
TRBD1 | TRBJ1-5 | TRBV9 | NA | TGTGCCAGCAGCGTAGGAGAGGGGGGACAGGGCCTCTTTAGCAATCAGCCCCAGCATTTT | CASSVGEGGQGLFSNQPQHF
NA | TRBJ1-1 | TRBV7-2 | NA | TGTGCCAGCAGCTTAGAAGCAGGGCCGTCTGGGGATTTCTTT | CASSLEAGPSGDFF
NA | TRBJ1-1 | TRBV6-4 | NA | TGTGCCAGCAGGGGGGGAGGGACTGAAGCTTTCTTT | CASRGGGTEAFF
NA | TRBJ2-1 | TRBV7-2 | NA | TGTGCCAGCAGCTACTCGCGGGTCTACAATGAGCAGTTCTTC | CASSYSRVYNEQFF
NA | TRBJ2-7 | TRBV7-3 | NA | TGTGCCAGCAGTGAAGGCTACGAGCAGTACTTC | CASSEGYEQYF
TRBD1 | TRBJ1-1 | TRBV5-8 | NA | TGTGCCAGCAGCTTGGGTTCAGGGGGCGCGCGCACTGAAGCTTTCTTT | CASSLGSGGARTEAFF
NA | TRBJ2-4 | TRBV4-2 | NA | TGTGCCAGCAGCCAAGATCTGCAGGGGGGCGGTGTGGCCAAAAACATTCAGTACTTC | CASSQDLQGGGVAKNIQYF
NA | TRBJ2-6 | TRBV2 | NA | TGTGCCAGCAGTGACTACGACATCTACTCTGGGGCCAACGTCCTGACTTTC | CASSDYDIYSGANVLTF
NA | TRBJ1-5 | TRBV7-9 | NA | TGTGCCAGCAGCTTAAATTTGCAGCCCCAGCATTTT | CASSLNLQPQHF
NA | TRBJ2-7 | TRBV4-3 | NA | TGCGCCAGCAGCCCGACCCCGGGCGGCGAGCAGTACTTC | CASSPTPGGEQYF
TRBD1 | TRBJ1-3 | TRBV9 | NA | TGTGCCAGCAGCGCCCAACAGGGGTTCTCTGGAAACACCATATATTTT | CASSAQQGFSGNTIYF
TRBD1 | TRBJ1-2 | TRBV11-2 | NA | TGTGCCAGCAGATCAGAAGCGGCACAGGGGGCATCGGGCTACACCTTC | CASRSEAAQGASGYTF
NA | TRBJ1-5 | TRBV7-8 | NA | TGTGCCAGCAGCTTAGTTGGCCAGCCCCAGCATTTT | CASSLVGQPQHF
NA | TRBJ1-3 | TRBV18 | NA | TGTGCCAGCTCACCAATAGGACAGACCTCTGGAAACACCATATATTTT | CASSPIGQTSGNTIYF
TRBD2 | TRBJ2-3 | TRBV7-2 | NA | TGTGCCAGCAGCTACCGGGACTATGCAGATACGCAGTATTTT | CASSYRDYADTQYF
NA | TRBJ1-2 | TRBV29-1 | NA | TGCAGCGTTGTATCTGGCCCTTTCTATGGCTACACCTTC | CSVVSGPFYGYTF